Listed here are 25 T cell receptor beta chains from one sample, sequenced in a study of T cell responses to AZD1222 COVID-19 vaccine. Using immunoSEQ multiplex PCR, the repertoire was profiled, and TCRdb retains in-frame clones only, with some absent. The sample holds under 150,000 clones; over 85% are singletons and the top ten take approximately 3.3%. Here the sequenced sample was peripheral blood, taken on day 0 of AZD1222 vaccination. Source of these receptors: an adult in good health.

V gene TRBV28 combines with J gene TRBJ2-2; TRBD2 is a possible D gene (6 bases). The CDR3 covers 14 residues. Looked up from germline, CDR1 is MDHEN and CDR2 is SYDVKM. The V end lost 5 bases, the J end lost 7 bases, and 14 bases lay between the germline ends. The CDR3 sequence is CASSPGLAVGELFF. CDR3 coding DNA: TGTGCCAGCAGTCCGGGATTAGCGGTCGGGGAGCTGTTTTTT.

The chain links TRBV4-1 to TRBJ2-7, with D possibly being TRBD2 (6 bases). Germline lookup yields CDR1 MGHRA and CDR2 YSYEKL. The CDR3 sequence is 15 residues long. V dropped 4 bases and J dropped 4 bases, with 17 bases sitting between them. CDR3 sequence (DNA): TGCGCCAGCAGCCCGACACCTAGGGGAGGATACGAGCAGTACTTC. This translates into CASSPTPRGGYEQYF.

This clone occurred once. The V gene is TRBV30, the J gene TRBJ1-2, with a possible D match to TRBD1 (6 bases). V lost 0 bases, J lost 8 bases, and 13 bases lay in between. CDR3 length: 13 residues. CDR1 GTSNPN and CDR2 SVGIG come from the germline V gene (reference sequence). CDR3 residues: CAWSVRQGRGYTF. The CDR3 DNA is TGTGCCTGGAGTGTCCGTCAGGGGAGGGGCTACACCTTC.

V and J are TRBV7-6 and TRBJ2-7, with 14 bases lining up with TRBD2. CDR3 length: 15 amino acids. Looked up from germline, CDR1 is SGHVS and CDR2 is FNYEAQ. V shed 6 bases, J shed 4 bases, and the junction held 5 bases outside the gene matches. The CDR3 loop is CASRRLAGGLYEQYF. CDR3 in DNA: TGTGCCAGCAGACGACTAGCGGGAGGGCTTTACGAGCAGTACTTC.

The chain has TRBV7-9 and TRBJ2-5; 11 nucleotides align to TRBD2. The CDR3 has 15 residues. CDR1 and CDR2 (germline): SEHNR, FQNEAQ (reference sequence). V lost 2 bases, J lost 2 bases, and 1 base stayed unmatched. The CDR3 sequence is CASSLLAGGQETQYF. CDR3 DNA: TGTGCCAGCAGCTTATTAGCGGGAGGGCAAGAGACCCAGTACTTC.

The gene calls are TRBV30 and TRBJ1-2, with no clear D. Germline V CDR1 and CDR2: GTSNPN, SVGIG (reference sequence). The CDR3 is made up of 11 amino acids. The V end lost 0 bases, the J end lost 8 bases, and 7 bases lay between the germline ends. CDR3 bases: TGTGCCTGGAGTGTCCAGAGGGGCTACACCTTC. Protein sequence: CAWSVQRGYTF.

The V and J genes are TRBV9 and TRBJ2-2, with TRBD1 matching over 7 bases. Per germline, CDR1 SGDLS and CDR2 YYNGEE. The trim removed 4 bases at V and 2 bases at J, leaving 11 bases unmatched. The CDR3 is 17 amino acids. In nucleotides, the CDR3 is TGTGCCAGCAGCCCACGAGGACAGGACATTAACACCGGGGAGCTGTTTTTT. This translates into CASSPRGQDINTGELFF.

The chain employs TRBV20-1 and TRBJ1-2, with no clear D. The germline gives CDR1 DFQATT, CDR2 SNEGSKA (reference sequence). The ends were cut back, 3 bases at V and 8 bases at J, with 10 bases in the middle. The CDR3 is made up of 11 amino acids. CDR3 residues: CSASTIKGYTF. As DNA, the CDR3 is TGCAGTGCTAGCACAATCAAGGGCTACACCTTC.

The chain combines TRBV3-1 (or the pseudogene TRBV3-2) with TRBJ1-4; D is undetermined. The germline V gene encodes CDR1 LGHDT and CDR2 YNNKEL (reference sequence). V dropped 3 bases and J dropped 8 bases, with 16 bases sitting between them. CDR3 size: 15 residues. CDR3: CASSQRGMEDEKLFF. DNA for the CDR3: TGTGCCAGCAGCCAGAGAGGGATGGAGGACGAAAAACTGTTTTTT.

The chain carries TRBV28 and TRBJ1-2; D remains unclear. This CDR3 has 13 residues. V was trimmed by 2 bases and J by 4 bases, leaving 8 bases between them. CDR1 and CDR2 (germline): MDHEN, SYDVKM. This chain's CDR3 is CASSLGSFYGYTF. In nucleotides, the CDR3 is TGTGCCAGCAGTTTAGGCAGCTTCTATGGCTACACCTTC.

The CDR3 DNA sequence: TGTGCCACATCCGGGAGACAGGGTGAGCAGTTCTTC. Amino acids: CATSGRQGEQFF. The chain employs TRBV6-4 and TRBJ2-1, with a weak D call TRBD1 (7 bases). The CDR3 loop spans 12 amino acids. CDR1 MRHNA and CDR2 SNTAGT come from the germline V gene. Trimming shortened V by 10 bases and J by 9 bases, and 16 bases separated the two germline ends.

This chain uses TRBV20-1 with TRBJ2-1, with D perhaps TRBD2 (5 bases). Germline CDR1 and CDR2: DFQATT and SNEGSKA (reference sequence). The CDR3 is 11 amino acids. Trimming took off 4 bases at V and 8 bases at J, with 9 bases between the two ends. CDR3 sequence: CSATDFDEQFF. CDR3 in DNA: TGCAGTGCTACGGACTTCGATGAGCAGTTCTTC.

The chain is built from TRBV5-4 and TRBJ2-7; D possibly corresponds to TRBD2 (5 bases). V was cut by 7 bases and J by 5 bases, with 16 bases left in between. Per the germline V gene, CDR1 is SGHNT and CDR2 is YYREEE (reference sequence). This CDR3 spans 13 amino acids. In nucleotides, the CDR3 is TGTGCCAGCGGTGCGGGCCCTATACACGAGCAGTACTTC. This sequence encodes CASGAGPIHEQYF.

This clone has only one observation. V usage is TRBV7-2 and J usage is TRBJ1-4; the match to TRBD1 covers 8 bases. The germline gives CDR1 SGHTA, CDR2 FQGNSA. Unmatched junction bases numbered 5, after V lost 5 bases and J lost 3 bases. The CDR3 is 15 residues long. CDR3: CASSEQGASNEKLFF. The CDR3 DNA sequence: TGTGCCAGCAGCGAGCAGGGGGCGTCTAATGAAAAACTGTTTTTT.

This sequence joins TRBV4-2 and TRBJ2-6; TRBD2 is a possible D gene (5 bases). CDR1 and CDR2 (germline): LGHNA, YNFKEQ. The V and J ends lost 3 bases and 0 bases respectively, with 15 bases between them. The CDR3 totals 18 residues. CDR3 in DNA: TGTGCCAGCAGCCAGAGGAAACGGGGTGGCTCTGGGGCCAACGTCCTGACTTTC. Translation gives CASSQRKRGGSGANVLTF.

V and J are TRBV18 and TRBJ2-1; tentatively, D is TRBD2 (5 bases). Germline CDR1 is KGHSH and CDR2 is LQKENI. The V end lost 3 bases, the J end lost 13 bases, and 13 bases lay between the germline ends. The CDR3 has 12 amino acids. CDR3: CASSPGLSPQFF. The CDR3 DNA follows: TGTGCCAGCTCACCTGGACTTTCCCCCCAGTTCTTC.

This clone was counted a few times. Written as DNA, the CDR3 is TGTGCCAGCAGCTTAGGGGTAACCTACGAGCAGTACTTC. Its protein product is CASSLGVTYEQYF. V gene TRBV13 combines with J gene TRBJ2-7; no clear D. The CDR3 totals 13 residues. Germline V gives CDR1 PRHDT, CDR2 FYEKMQ (reference sequence). The V and J ends lost 0 bases and 2 bases respectively, with 5 bases between them. Using reference TRBV13 and TRBJ2-7 for the parts outside the CDR3, the full variable domain is AAGVIQSPRHLIKEKRETATLKCYPIPRHDTVYWYQQGPGQDPQFLISFYEKMQSDKGSIPDRFSAQQFSDYHSELNMSSLELGDSALYFCASSLGVTYEQYFGPGTRLTVT.

The V and J genes are TRBV7-9 and TRBJ1-2, with D unresolved. This CDR3 is 14 amino acids long. Germline loops: CDR1 SEHNR, CDR2 FQNEAQ (reference sequence). V lost 5 bases, J lost 2 bases, and 12 bases lay in between. The CDR3 region is CASSNPTANYGYTF. The CDR3 region has the DNA TGTGCCAGCAGCAATCCCACAGCAAACTATGGCTACACCTTC.

The chain recombines TRBV2 with TRBJ2-7; D is ambiguous. The CDR3 length is 11 residues. CDR1 SNHLY and CDR2 FYNNEI come from the germline V gene. V lost 7 bases, J lost 3 bases, and 7 bases lay in between. Here the CDR3 reads CASKKGYEQYF. CDR3 bases: TGTGCCAGCAAGAAAGGCTACGAGCAGTACTTC.

The chain links TRBV9 to TRBJ2-3, with TRBD2 identical over 9 bases. Germline lookup yields CDR1 SGDLS and CDR2 YYNGEE. This CDR3 is built from 16 residues. J lost 2 bases, V lost 3 bases, and 7 bases had no gene match. The CDR3 region is CASSARAGGSTDTQYF. The CDR3 coding sequence is TGTGCCAGCAGCGCCCGAGCGGGAGGTTCCACAGATACGCAGTATTTT. Drawing the rest from reference TRBV9 and TRBJ2-3, the complete variable domain is DSGVTQTPKHLITATGQRVTLRCSPRSGDLSVYWYQQSLDQGLQFLIQYYNGEERAKGNILERFSAQQFPDLHSELNLSSLELGDSALYFCASSARAGGSTDTQYFGPGTRLTVL.

The V call is TRBV4-2, the J call TRBJ1-1; a possible D gene is TRBD1 (6 bases). The CDR3 has 16 amino acids. V lost 0 bases and J 2 bases, leaving 13 bases between the germline ends. In germline, CDR1 is LGHNA, CDR2 YNFKEQ. The CDR3 nucleotides read TGTGCCAGCAGCCAAGAGGTAGGACAGTCTAACACTGAAGCTTTCTTT. It specifies CASSQEVGQSNTEAFF.

The rearrangement uses TRBV9 and TRBJ2-7; D gene ambiguous. V was trimmed by 0 bases and J by 3 bases, leaving 7 bases between them. CDR1 and CDR2 from the germline V gene are SGDLS and YYNGEE. The CDR3 sequence is 13 residues long. CDR3 coding DNA: TGTGCCAGCAGCGTAGACCACGGCTACGAGCAGTACTTC. As protein: CASSVDHGYEQYF.

V usage is TRBV19 and J usage is TRBJ1-4, with 10 bases matching TRBD1. Germline CDR1 is LNHDA and CDR2 is SQIVND (reference sequence). The CDR3 consists of 15 residues. V shed 3 bases, J shed 6 bases, and the junction held 4 bases outside the gene matches. The CDR3 reads CASSISGQGDEKLFF. The CDR3 nucleotides read TGTGCCAGTAGTATCTCTGGACAGGGGGATGAAAAACTGTTTTTT.

This chain connects TRBV5-1 to TRBJ1-5; TRBD1 matches at 7 bases. The CDR3 runs 15 residues. CDR1 and CDR2 from the germline V gene are SGHRS and YFSETQ. V shed 1 base, J shed 3 bases, and the junction held 4 bases outside the gene matches. The CDR3 bases are TGCGCCAGCAGCTTGATAGGGGGCGACAATCAGCCCCAGCATTTT. This gives the protein CASSLIGGDNQPQHF. The full variable domain, its missing parts supplied by reference TRBV5-1 and TRBJ1-5, is KAGVTQTPRYLIKTRGQQVTLSCSPISGHRSVSWYQQTPGQGLQFLFEYFSETQRNKGNFPGRFSGRQFSNSRSEMNVSTLELGDSALYLCASSLIGGDNQPQHFGDGTRLSIL.

The genes are TRBV5-1 and TRBJ2-5, with a tentative D call TRBD1 (6 bases). There are 14 residues in the CDR3. Germline V CDR1 and CDR2: SGHRS, YFSETQ. Trimming took 4 bases from V and 0 from J, leaving 10 bases between them. DNA for the CDR3: TGCGCCAGCAGCGTCCCAGGGGACCAAGAGACCCAGTACTTC. This gives the protein CASSVPGDQETQYF.